This T cell receptor beta chain came from a study of graft-versus-host responses after intestinal transplantation. The data were produced by immunoSEQ multiplex PCR, yet TCRdb's version contains in-frame clones alone and is incomplete. The sample contains about 63,000 clones, roughly 90% of which appear only once. Processing of graft tissue released intraepithelial and lamina propria lymphocytes. Germline V gives CDR1 SNHLY, CDR2 FYNNEI. This CDR3 comprises 15 residues. J lost 4 bases, V lost 6 bases, and 5 bases had no gene match. This clonotype was sampled from a human patient who received an intestinal transplant, so some T cells may come from the graft donor. The sequenced sample was ileum tissue, obtained about 350 days after transplant. The rearrangement uses TRBV2 and TRBJ2-3, with TRBD2 matching 12 bases. The CDR3 nucleotides are TGTGCCAGCAGACTAGCGGGGGGTGGGCCAGATACGCAGTATTTT. This codes for CASRLAGGGPDTQYF.